The entry below gives a single TCR beta chain sequence along with its context. Its antigen is undetermined. The method was immunoSEQ multiplex PCR; TCRdb's version includes in-frame clones alone and lacks a portion of them. The data hold some 110,000 clones, with 85% to 95% observed a single time. This sample is drawn from a study of OX40 agonist ivuxolimab in advanced cancers. Findings and limits, study-wide: CD4+ T cells averaged fewer expanded clones than CD8+ T cells. Expanded peripheral T cells had an undetermined antigen specificity.

Germline-derived CDR1 and CDR2 are KGHSH and LQKENI. CDR3 length: 15 residues. V lost 1 base to trimming and J lost 4 bases; unmatched junction nucleotides: 5. Here the sequenced sample was CD4+ or CD8+ T cells sorted from blood, taken in a trial of the OX40 agonist ivuxolimab. The receptor was isolated from an adult with an advanced solid tumor such as melanoma, head and neck, liver or kidney cancer. The chain links TRBV18 to TRBJ2-3; 7 bases align to TRBD1. As DNA, the CDR3 is TGTGCCAGCTCACCACGGAAGGGGGCGTCAGATACGCAGTATTTT. Its translation is CASSPRKGASDTQYF.